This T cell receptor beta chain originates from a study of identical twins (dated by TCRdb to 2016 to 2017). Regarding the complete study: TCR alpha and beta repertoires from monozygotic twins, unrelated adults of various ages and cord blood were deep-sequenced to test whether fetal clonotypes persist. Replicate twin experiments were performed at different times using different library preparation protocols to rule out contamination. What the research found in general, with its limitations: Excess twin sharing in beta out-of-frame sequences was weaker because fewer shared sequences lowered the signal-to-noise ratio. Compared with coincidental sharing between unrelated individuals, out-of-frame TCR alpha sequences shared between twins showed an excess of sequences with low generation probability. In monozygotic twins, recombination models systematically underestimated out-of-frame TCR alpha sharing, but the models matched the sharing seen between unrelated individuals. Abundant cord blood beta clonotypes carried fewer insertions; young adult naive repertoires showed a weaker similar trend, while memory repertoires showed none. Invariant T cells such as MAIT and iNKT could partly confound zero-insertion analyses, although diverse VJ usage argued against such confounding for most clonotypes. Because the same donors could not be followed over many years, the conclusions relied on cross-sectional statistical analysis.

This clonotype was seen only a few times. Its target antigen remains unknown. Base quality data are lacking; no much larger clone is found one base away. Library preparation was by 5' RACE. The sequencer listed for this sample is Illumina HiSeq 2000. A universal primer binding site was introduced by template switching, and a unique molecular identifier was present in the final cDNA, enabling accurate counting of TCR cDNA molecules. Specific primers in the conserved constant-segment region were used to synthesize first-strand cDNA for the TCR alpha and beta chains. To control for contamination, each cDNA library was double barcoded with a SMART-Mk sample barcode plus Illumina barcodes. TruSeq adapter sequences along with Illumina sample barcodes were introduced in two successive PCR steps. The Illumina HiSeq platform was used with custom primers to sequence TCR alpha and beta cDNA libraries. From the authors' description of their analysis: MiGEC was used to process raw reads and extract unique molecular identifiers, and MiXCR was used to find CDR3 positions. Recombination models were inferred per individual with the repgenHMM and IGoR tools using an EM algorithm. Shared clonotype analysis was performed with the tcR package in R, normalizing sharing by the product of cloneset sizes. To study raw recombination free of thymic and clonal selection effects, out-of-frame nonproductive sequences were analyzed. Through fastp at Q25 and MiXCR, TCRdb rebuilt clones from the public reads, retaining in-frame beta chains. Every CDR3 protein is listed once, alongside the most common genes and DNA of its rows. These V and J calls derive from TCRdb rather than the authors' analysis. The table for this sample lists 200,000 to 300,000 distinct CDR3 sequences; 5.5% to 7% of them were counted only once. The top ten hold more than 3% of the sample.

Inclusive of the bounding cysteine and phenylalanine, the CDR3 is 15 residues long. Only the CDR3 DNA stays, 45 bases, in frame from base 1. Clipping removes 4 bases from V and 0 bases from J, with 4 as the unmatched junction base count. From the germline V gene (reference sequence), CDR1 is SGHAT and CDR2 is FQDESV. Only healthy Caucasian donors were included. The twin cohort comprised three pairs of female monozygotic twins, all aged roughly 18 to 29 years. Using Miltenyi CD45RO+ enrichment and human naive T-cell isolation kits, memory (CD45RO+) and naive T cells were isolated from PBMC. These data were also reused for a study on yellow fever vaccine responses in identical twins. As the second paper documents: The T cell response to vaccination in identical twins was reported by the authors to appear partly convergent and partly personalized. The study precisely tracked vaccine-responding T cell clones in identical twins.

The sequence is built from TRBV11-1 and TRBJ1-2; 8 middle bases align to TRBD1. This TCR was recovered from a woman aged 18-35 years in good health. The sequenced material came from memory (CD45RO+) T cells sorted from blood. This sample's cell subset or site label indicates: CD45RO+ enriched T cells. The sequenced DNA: TGTGCCAGCAGCTCCGACAGGGGACCTAACTATGGCTACACCTTC. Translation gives CASSSDRGPNYGYTF. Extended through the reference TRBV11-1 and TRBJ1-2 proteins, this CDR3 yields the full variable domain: EAEVAQSPRYKITEKSQAVAFWCDPISGHATLYWYRQILGQGPELLVQFQDESVVDDSQLPKDRFSAERLKGVDSTLKIQPAELGDSAMYLCASSSDRGPNYGYTFGSGTRLTVV.